Shown below are 14 T cell receptor beta chains from a single sample sequenced in a study of T cell responses to AZD1222 COVID-19 vaccine. Repertoires were generated with immunoSEQ multiplex PCR, while TCRdb's copy carries only in-frame clones and drops some. Of approximately 150,000 clones listed, roughly 90% are singletons. The sequencing used peripheral blood, collected 28 days after the second AZD1222 dose. The receptors were sampled from an adult who received the AZD1222 COVID-19 vaccine.

V usage is TRBV7-2 and J usage is TRBJ2-7, with 13 bases aligning to TRBD2. Unmatched junction bases numbered 4, after V lost 6 bases and J lost 2 bases. From germline, CDR1 is SGHTA and CDR2 FQGNSA. The CDR3 spans 15 residues. This chain's CDR3 is CASRRGLAGAYEQYF. In nucleotides, the CDR3 is TGTGCCAGCAGACGAGGACTAGCGGGAGCCTACGAGCAGTACTTC.

This clone has just a few counts. The rearrangement uses TRBV6-4 and TRBJ1-4, with D unclear. CDR1 is MRHNA and CDR2 is SNTAGT in the germline V gene. Deletions cut 6 bases from V and 7 bases from J, with 12 bases between. The CDR3 contains 13 residues. CDR3 coding DNA: TGTGCCAGCAGCTGGGTCTTGGGTGAAAAACTGTTTTTT. Translating it yields CASSWVLGEKLFF.

This clone appeared a single time. This chain uses TRBV2 with TRBJ2-7, with TRBD1 matching over 8 bases. The V segment lost 4 bases and the J segment 3 bases; nucleotides outside the gene matches: 8. Germline CDR1 SNHLY, CDR2 FYNNEI. CDR3 size: 15 residues. CDR3 in amino acids: CASSGGQAPFYEQYF. The CDR3 bases are TGTGCCAGCAGTGGGGGACAGGCGCCCTTCTACGAGCAGTACTTC. The whole variable domain, filled in from reference TRBV2 and TRBJ2-7, reads EPEVTQTPSHQVTQMGQEVILRCVPISNHLYFYWYRQILGQKVEFLVSFYNNEISEKSEIFDDQFSVERPDGSNFTLKIRSTKLEDSAMYFCASSGGQAPFYEQYFGPGTRLTVT.

The V and J genes are TRBV7-2 and TRBJ2-7; TRBD2 agrees at 9 bases. The junction had 4 bases not matched to a gene; V was cut back by 5 bases and J by 2 bases. This CDR3 is built from 14 residues. Germline V gives CDR1 SGHTA, CDR2 FQGNSA. CDR3 sequence (DNA): TGTGCCAGCAGCAGGACTAGCGACCCCTACGAGCAGTACTTC. Protein: CASSRTSDPYEQYF.

The chain has TRBV9 and TRBJ1-4, with D perhaps TRBD1 (5 bases). CDR1 SGDLS and CDR2 YYNGEE come from the germline V gene. The CDR3 totals 15 residues. V dropped 0 bases and J dropped 7 bases, with 13 bases sitting between them. The CDR3 coding sequence is TGTGCCAGCAGCGTAGGCGGGGCTAGAGGTGAAAAACTGTTTTTT. It translates to CASSVGGARGEKLFF.

The V gene is TRBV3-1 (or the pseudogene TRBV3-2), the J gene TRBJ2-3; tentatively, D is TRBD2 (6 bases). V was clipped by 2 bases and J by 6 bases, with 12 bases between them. Germline V gives CDR1 LGHDT, CDR2 YNNKEL (reference sequence). The CDR3 is made up of 14 amino acids. The CDR3 reads CASSQRGIKDTQYF. CDR3 DNA: TGTGCCAGCAGCCAACGGGGGATTAAGGATACGCAGTATTTT.

This chain joins TRBV18 and TRBJ1-1; D gene uncertain. V lost 6 bases to trimming and J lost 6 bases, with 14 bases between them. The germline CDR1 and CDR2 sequences are KGHSH and LQKENI. The CDR3 sequence is 13 residues long. This chain's CDR3 is CASSSGVGAEAFF. CDR3 coding DNA: TGTGCCAGCTCGAGCGGGGTGGGCGCTGAAGCTTTCTTT.

J is TRBJ1-3 and V is TRBV4-3, with 7 positions matching TRBD1. This CDR3 contains 16 residues. The germline V gene encodes CDR1 LGHNA and CDR2 YSLEER. V shed 3 bases and J 1 base; nucleotides not matched to a gene: 6. CDR3 sequence reads: CASSQEQGRSGNTIYF. The CDR3 region has the DNA TGCGCCAGCAGCCAGGAACAGGGGCGGTCTGGAAACACCATATATTTT.

J is TRBJ2-3 and V is TRBV5-1; the match to TRBD2 covers 8 bases. The CDR3 extends over 16 amino acids. Germline trimming cut 2 bases from V and 4 bases from J; bases unmatched to any gene: 9. Germline CDR1 and CDR2: SGHRS and YFSETQ. Here the CDR3 DNA reads TGCGCCAGCAGCTTAAATAGCGGGACCGGGGCAGATACGCAGTATTTT. This codes for CASSLNSGTGADTQYF.

V and J are TRBV2 and TRBJ1-5; weak D call: TRBD1 (6 bases). This CDR3 is 14 amino acids long. Trimming removed 4 bases at V and 2 bases at J, with 9 bases between. Germline V gene data show CDR1 as SNHLY and CDR2 as FYNNEI. The CDR3 region has the DNA TGTGCCAGCAGTGGTCGACAGGGCAATCAGCCCCAGCATTTT. Protein sequence: CASSGRQGNQPQHF.

This chain connects TRBV11-3 to TRBJ1-1; D not resolved. Trimming pared 5 bases from V and 0 bases from J, leaving 13 bases between. The CDR3 has 15 amino acids. Germline CDR1 reads SGHNT; CDR2 reads YENEEA. The CDR3, as DNA: TGTGCCAGCAGCCCTCGGAAAGGTGTGAACACTGAAGCTTTCTTT. Translating gives CASSPRKGVNTEAFF.

The rearrangement uses TRBV30 and TRBJ1-1; tentative D call: TRBD1 (5 bases). This CDR3 spans 17 amino acids. In germline, CDR1 is GTSNPN, CDR2 SVGIG (reference sequence). Trimming cost V 4 bases and J 5 bases, with 26 bases left between them. The CDR3 region is CAWKVMGLRGVGTEAFF. The DNA for the CDR3 is TGTGCCTGGAAAGTTATGGGTCTTCGGGGGGTAGGTACTGAAGCTTTCTTT.

The V gene is TRBV18, the J gene TRBJ1-4, with no clear D. CDR1 KGHSH and CDR2 LQKENI come from the germline V gene. CDR3 length: 13 amino acids. The ends were cut back, 8 bases at V and 0 bases at J, with 7 bases in the middle. CDR3 region: CASLRSTNEKLFF. CDR3 nucleotide sequence: TGTGCCAGCCTGAGATCAACTAATGAAAAACTGTTTTTT.

For the CDR3, the DNA is TGTGCCAGCAGCGTAGGACAGGGCAACTATGGCTACACCTTC. Translation gives CASSVGQGNYGYTF. The J gene is TRBJ1-2, the V gene TRBV9, with 7 positions matching TRBD1. Germline assignment: CDR1 SGDLS and CDR2 YYNGEE. The V and J ends lost 0 bases and 2 bases, in that order; junction bases with no gene match: 1. The CDR3 is 14 amino acids. The variable domain in full, completed from reference TRBV9 and TRBJ1-2, reads DSGVTQTPKHLITATGQRVTLRCSPRSGDLSVYWYQQSLDQGLQFLIQYYNGEERAKGNILERFSAQQFPDLHSELNLSSLELGDSALYFCASSVGQGNYGYTFGSGTRLTVV.